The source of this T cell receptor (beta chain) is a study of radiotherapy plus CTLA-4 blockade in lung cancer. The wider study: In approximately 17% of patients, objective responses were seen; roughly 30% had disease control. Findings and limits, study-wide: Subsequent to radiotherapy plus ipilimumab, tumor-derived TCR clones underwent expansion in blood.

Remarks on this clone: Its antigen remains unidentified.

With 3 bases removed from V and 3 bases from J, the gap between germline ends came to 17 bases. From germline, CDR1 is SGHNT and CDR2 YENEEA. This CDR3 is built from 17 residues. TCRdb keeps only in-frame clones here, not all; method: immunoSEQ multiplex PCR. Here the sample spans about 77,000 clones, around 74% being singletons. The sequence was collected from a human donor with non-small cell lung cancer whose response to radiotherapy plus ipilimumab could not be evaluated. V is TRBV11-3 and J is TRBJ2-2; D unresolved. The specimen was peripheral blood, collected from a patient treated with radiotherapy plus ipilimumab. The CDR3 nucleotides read TGTGCCAGCAGCTTCCCTCATCGCTTTCAGGACACCGGGGAGCTGTTTTTT. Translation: CASSFPHRFQDTGELFF.